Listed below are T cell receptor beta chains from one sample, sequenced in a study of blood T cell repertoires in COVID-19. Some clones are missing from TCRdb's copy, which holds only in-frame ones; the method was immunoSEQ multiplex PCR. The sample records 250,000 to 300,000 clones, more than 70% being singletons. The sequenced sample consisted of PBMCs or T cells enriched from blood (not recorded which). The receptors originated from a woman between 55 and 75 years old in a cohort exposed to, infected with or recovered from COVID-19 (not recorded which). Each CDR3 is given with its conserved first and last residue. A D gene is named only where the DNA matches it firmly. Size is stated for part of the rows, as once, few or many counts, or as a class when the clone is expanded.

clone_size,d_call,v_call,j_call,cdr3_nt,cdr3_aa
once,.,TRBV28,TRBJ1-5,TGTGCCAGCAGCCGACAGAGCTCAGGGAACAATCAGCCCCAGCATTTT,CASSRQSSGNNQPQHF
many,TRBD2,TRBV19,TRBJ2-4,TGTGCCAGTAGTCCAAACCGACCCAGACGGGGGGGGAACATTCAGTACTTC,CASSPNRPRRGGNIQYF
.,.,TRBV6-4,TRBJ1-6,TGTGCCAGCAGTGACTCGGGGGGAGCCAATTCACCCCTCCACTTT,CASSDSGGANSPLHF
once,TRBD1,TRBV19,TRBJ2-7,TGTGCCAGCGTCACCGAAAGGACAGGGGACTACGAGCAGTACTTC,CASVTERTGDYEQYF
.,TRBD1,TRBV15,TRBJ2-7,TGTGCCACCAGCAGAGGCGGGACAGGGAACGAGCAGTACTTC,CATSRGGTGNEQYF
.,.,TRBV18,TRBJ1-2,TGTGCCAGCTCACCCCCCAGGTTGGAGGGTGGCTACACCTTC,CASSPPRLEGGYTF
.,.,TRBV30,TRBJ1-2,TGTGCCTGGAGTGGGGACACTTTCAAGGGAGTCGGCTACACCTTC,CAWSGDTFKGVGYTF
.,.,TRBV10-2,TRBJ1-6,TGCGCCAGCACCTCCGCGGGGACTAATTCACCCCTCCACTTT,CASTSAGTNSPLHF
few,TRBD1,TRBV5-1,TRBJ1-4,TGCGCCAGCAGCTTGACAGGGGCGGAGGAAAAACTGTTTTTT,CASSLTGAEEKLFF
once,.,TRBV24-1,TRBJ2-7,TGTGCCACCAGTGACGGCTACGAGCAGTACTTC,CATSDGYEQYF
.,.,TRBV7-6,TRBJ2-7,TGTGCCAGCAGCCCTAGGAGCACCTACGAGCAGTACTTC,CASSPRSTYEQYF
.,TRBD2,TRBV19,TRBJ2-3,TGTGCCAGTAGTCCTCCCCTAGGACTAGCGGGAGGGCCTAGGCTAACAGATACGCAGTATTTT,CASSPPLGLAGGPRLTDTQYF
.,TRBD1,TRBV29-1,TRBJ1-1,TGCAGCGCTGCGACGCCCGGACAGGGGAACACTGAAGCTTTCTTT,CSAATPGQGNTEAFF
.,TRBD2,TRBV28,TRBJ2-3,TGTGCCAGCAGTTTCACCGGGACTAGCAGAGATACGCAGTATTTT,CASSFTGTSRDTQYF
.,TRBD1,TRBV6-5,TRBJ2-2,TGTGCCAGCAGGACCGGGACAGGGGCCGGGGAGCTGTTTTTT,CASRTGTGAGELFF
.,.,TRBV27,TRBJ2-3,TGTGCCAGCAGTCGACAGCCTCCCTCCTCGCCACTTCCAGATACGCAGTATTTT,CASSRQPPSSPLPDTQYF
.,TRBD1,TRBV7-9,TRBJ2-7,TGTGCCAGCAGCCTATGGGACAGCCCTGATGAGCAGTACTTC,CASSLWDSPDEQYF
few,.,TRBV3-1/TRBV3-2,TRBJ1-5,TGTGCCAGCAGCCCATTGGCCGGGGGAAATCAGCCCCAGCATTTT,CASSPLAGGNQPQHF
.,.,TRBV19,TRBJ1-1,TGTGCCAGTAGCACCTCCGGACACTCGAACACTGAAGCTTTCTTT,CASSTSGHSNTEAFF
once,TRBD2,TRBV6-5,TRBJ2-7,TGTGCCAGCAGTCTGAGGACTAGCGGCTACGAGCAGTACTTC,CASSLRTSGYEQYF
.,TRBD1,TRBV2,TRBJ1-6,TGTGCCAGCAGTTACAGGGGAGATAATTCACCCCTCCACTTT,CASSYRGDNSPLHF
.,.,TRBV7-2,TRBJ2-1,TGTGCCAGCAGCTTAGGACTAGGCTACAATGAGCAGTTCTTC,CASSLGLGYNEQFF
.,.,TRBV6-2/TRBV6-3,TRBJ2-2,TGTGCCAGCAGTTACTCGATAGGGGTCCGGGAGCTGTTTTTT,CASSYSIGVRELFF
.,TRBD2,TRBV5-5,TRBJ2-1,TGTGCCAGCAGCTTGTTGGGCGGGGGATCTGAGCAGTTCTTC,CASSLLGGGSEQFF
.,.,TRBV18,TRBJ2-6,TGTGCCAGCTCACCTGTCCCCATCTCTGGGGCCAACGTCCTGACTTTC,CASSPVPISGANVLTF
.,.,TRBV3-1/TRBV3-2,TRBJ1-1,TGTGCCAGCAGACTACGACAGGAGAACACTGAAGCTTTCTTT,CASRLRQENTEAFF
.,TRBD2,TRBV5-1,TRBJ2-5,TGCGCCAGCAGCTTGGCGCCCCTAGCGGGAGTATCAGAGACCCAGTACTTC,CASSLAPLAGVSETQYF
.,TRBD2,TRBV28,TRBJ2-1,TGTGCCAGCCGCCTAGCGGGAGGCGGCAATGAGCAGTTCTTC,CASRLAGGGNEQFF